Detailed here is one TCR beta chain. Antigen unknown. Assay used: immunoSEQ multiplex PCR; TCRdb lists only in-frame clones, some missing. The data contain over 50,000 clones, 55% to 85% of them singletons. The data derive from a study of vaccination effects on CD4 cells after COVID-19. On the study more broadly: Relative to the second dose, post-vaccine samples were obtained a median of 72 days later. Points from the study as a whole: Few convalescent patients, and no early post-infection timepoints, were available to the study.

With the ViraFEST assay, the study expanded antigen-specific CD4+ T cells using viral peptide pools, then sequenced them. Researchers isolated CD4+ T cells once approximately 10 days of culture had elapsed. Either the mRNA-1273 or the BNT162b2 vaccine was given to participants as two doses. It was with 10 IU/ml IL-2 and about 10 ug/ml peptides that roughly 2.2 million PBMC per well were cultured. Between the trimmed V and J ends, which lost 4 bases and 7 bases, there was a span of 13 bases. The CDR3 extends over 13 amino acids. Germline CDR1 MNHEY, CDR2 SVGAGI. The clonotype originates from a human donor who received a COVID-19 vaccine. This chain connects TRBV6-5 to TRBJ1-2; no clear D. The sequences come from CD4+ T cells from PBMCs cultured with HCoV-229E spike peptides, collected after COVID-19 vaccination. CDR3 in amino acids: CASSSGGLGGYTF. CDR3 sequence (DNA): TGTGCCAGCAGTTCCGGTGGATTGGGTGGCTACACCTTC.